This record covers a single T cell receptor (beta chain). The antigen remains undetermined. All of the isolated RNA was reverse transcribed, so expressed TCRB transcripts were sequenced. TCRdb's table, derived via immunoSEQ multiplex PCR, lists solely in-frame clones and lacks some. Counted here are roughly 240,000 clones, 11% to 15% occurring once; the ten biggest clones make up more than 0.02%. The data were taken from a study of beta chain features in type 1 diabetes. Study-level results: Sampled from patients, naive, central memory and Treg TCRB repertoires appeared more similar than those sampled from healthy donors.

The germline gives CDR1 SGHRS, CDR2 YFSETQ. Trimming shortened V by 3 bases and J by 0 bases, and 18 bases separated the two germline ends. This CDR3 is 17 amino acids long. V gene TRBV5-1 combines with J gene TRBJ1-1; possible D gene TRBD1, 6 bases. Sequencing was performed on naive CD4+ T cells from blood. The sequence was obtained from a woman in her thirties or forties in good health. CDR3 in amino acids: CASSSLMTGQVNTEAFF. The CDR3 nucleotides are TGCGCCAGCAGCTCCCTTATGACGGGACAAGTGAACACTGAAGCTTTCTTT. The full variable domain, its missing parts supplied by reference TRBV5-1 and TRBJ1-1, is KAGVTQTPRYLIKTRGQQVTLSCSPISGHRSVSWYQQTPGQGLQFLFEYFSETQRNKGNFPGRFSGRQFSNSRSEMNVSTLELGDSALYLCASSSLMTGQVNTEAFFGQGTRLTVV.